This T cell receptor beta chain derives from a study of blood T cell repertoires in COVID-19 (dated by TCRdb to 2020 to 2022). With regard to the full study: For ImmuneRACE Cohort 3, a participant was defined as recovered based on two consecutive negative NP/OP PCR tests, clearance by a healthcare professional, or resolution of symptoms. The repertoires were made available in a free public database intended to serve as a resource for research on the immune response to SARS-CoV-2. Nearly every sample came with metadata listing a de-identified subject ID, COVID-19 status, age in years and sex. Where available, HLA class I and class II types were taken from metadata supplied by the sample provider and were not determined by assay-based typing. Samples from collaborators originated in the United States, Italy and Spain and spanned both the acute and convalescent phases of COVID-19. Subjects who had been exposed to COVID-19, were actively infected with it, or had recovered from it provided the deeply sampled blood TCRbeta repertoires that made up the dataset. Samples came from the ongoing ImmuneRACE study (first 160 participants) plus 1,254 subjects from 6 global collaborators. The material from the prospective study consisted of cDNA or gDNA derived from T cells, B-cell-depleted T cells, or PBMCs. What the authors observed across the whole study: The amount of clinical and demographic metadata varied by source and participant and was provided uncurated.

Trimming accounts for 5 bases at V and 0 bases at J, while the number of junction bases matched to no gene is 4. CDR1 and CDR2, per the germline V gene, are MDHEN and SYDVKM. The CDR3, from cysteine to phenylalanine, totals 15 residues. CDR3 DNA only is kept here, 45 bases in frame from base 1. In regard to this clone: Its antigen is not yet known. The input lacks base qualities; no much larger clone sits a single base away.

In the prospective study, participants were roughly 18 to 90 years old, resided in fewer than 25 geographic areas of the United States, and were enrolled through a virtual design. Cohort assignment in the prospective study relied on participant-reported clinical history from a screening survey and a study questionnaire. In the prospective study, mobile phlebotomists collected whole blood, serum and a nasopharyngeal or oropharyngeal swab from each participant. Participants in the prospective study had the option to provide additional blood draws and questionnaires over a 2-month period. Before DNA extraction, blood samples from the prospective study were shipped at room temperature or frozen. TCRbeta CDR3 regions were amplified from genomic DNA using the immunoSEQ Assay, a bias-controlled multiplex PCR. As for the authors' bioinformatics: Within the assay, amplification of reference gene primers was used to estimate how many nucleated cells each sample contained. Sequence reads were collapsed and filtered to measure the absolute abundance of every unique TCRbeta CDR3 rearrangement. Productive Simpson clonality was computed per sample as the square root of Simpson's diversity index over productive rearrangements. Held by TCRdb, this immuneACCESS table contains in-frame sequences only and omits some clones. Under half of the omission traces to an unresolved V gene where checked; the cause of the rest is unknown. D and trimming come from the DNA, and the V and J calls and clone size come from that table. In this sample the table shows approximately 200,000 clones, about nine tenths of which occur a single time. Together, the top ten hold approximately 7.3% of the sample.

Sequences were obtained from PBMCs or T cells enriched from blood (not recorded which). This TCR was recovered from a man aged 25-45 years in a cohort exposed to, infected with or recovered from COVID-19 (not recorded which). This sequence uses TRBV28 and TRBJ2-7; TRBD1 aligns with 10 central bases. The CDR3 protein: CASSIRDRGSYEQYF. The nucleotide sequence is TGTGCCAGCAGTATCCGGGACAGGGGCTCCTACGAGCAGTACTTC.